These T cell receptor beta chains were read from a single sample in a study of memory CD4+ T cells and cytomegalovirus serostatus. Profiled with immunoSEQ multiplex PCR; TCRdb holds only in-frame clones, not every one. The table includes some 87,000 clones, about four fifths detected once. Sequencing used memory CD4+ T cells from blood. These receptors originate from an adult in good health and CMV-seropositive. CDR3s include the opening cysteine and the closing phenylalanine or tryptophan. D genes are given only for firm matches. The size of a clone is reported for some rows only, either as once, few or many, or as a class for expanded clones.

cdr3_length,clone_size,v_call,j_call,d_call,cdr3_nt,cdr3_aa
16,-,TRBV5-1,TRBJ2-7,TRBD1,TGCGCCAGCAGCCCGGGGGCGGGACAGGGCTCCTACGAGCAGTACTTC,CASSPGAGQGSYEQYF
12,-,TRBV18,TRBJ2-7,-,TGTGCCAGCTCTGAAACCTCCTACGAGCAGTACTTC,CASSETSYEQYF
15,few,TRBV27,TRBJ2-2,TRBD2,TGTGCCAGCAGTTTATCTTGGGGGGGGAACGGGGAGCTGTTTTTT,CASSLSWGGNGELFF
12,once,TRBV10-2,TRBJ1-5,-,TGCGCCAGCAGTGAATCAGGGATGGGACAGCATTTT,CASSESGMGQHF
14,-,TRBV7-8,TRBJ2-1,TRBD2,TGTGCCAGCAGCTTCCCCGGACTAGCGGGAGTACTGTTCTTC,CASSFPGLAGVLFF
15,once,TRBV7-2,TRBJ2-7,TRBD1,TGTGCCAGCAGCTTATACAGGGGGCTTAGCGACGAGCAGTACTTC,CASSLYRGLSDEQYF
13,-,TRBV5-1,TRBJ2-7,-,TGCGCCAGCAGCTCGAGGAGCTCCTACGAGCAGTACTTC,CASSSRSSYEQYF
13,-,TRBV28,TRBJ2-3,-,TGTGCCAGCAGTCGGGAACTCACAGATACGCAGTATTTT,CASSRELTDTQYF
15,-,TRBV6-1,TRBJ1-4,-,TGTGCCAGCATTGGGTTGGGGGCGGGCCATGAAAAACTGTTTTTT,CASIGLGAGHEKLFF
14,-,TRBV7-6,TRBJ2-7,-,TGTGCCAGCAGCGAGAACGGACGTATCTACGAGCAGTACTTC,CASSENGRIYEQYF